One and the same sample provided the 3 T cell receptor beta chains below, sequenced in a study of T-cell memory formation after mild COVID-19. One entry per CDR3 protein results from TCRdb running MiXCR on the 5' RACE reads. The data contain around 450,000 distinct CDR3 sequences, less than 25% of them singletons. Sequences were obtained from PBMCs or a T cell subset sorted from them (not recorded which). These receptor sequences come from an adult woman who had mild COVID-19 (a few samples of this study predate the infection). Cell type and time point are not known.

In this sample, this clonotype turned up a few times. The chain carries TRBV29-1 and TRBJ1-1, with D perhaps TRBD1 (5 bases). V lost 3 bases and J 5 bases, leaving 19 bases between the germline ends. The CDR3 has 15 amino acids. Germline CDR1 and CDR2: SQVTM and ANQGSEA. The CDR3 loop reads CSVEGGRFGGTEAFF. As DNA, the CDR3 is TGCAGCGTTGAGGGGGGGAGATTTGGAGGGACTGAAGCTTTCTTT.

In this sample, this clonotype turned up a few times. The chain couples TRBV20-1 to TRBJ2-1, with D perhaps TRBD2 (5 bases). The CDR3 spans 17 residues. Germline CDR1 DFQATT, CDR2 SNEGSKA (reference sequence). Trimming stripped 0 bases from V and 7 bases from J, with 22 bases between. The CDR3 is CSARDGGSGTAMNEQFF. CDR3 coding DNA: TGCAGTGCTAGAGATGGAGGTTCGGGAACAGCGATGAATGAGCAGTTCTTC.

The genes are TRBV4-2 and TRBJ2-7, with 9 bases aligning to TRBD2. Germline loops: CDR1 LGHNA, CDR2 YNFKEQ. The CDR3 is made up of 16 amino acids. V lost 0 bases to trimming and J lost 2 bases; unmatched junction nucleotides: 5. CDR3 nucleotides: TGTGCCAGCAGCCAAGAAATCGGCGGGAGGGCCTACGAGCAGTACTTC. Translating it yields CASSQEIGGRAYEQYF.